The 10 T cell receptor beta chains given below trace back to one sample, sequenced in a study of cytomegalovirus exposure and HLA in healthy donors. This PCR relied on a set of 60 Vbeta primers and 13 Jbeta primers. Method: immunoSEQ multiplex PCR; TCRdb's copy keeps in-frame clones and lacks some. The sample records under 150,000 clones, around 78% being singletons. The sequencing sample was made of PBMCs. The receptor source for this set is a female donor in good health and CMV-seropositive.

The CDR3 nucleotides are TGTGCCAGCAGTTACCGGACAGGGGTCGAGCAGTACTTC. Translating it yields CASSYRTGVEQYF. This sequence joins TRBV6-6 and TRBJ2-7, with 9 bases fitting TRBD1. The V segment lost 2 bases and the J segment 6 bases; nucleotides outside the gene matches: 2. CDR1 MNHNY and CDR2 SVGAGI come from the germline V gene (reference sequence). This CDR3 has 13 residues.

The chain employs TRBV7-9 and TRBJ1-2; D is perhaps TRBD1 (6 bases). CDR3 size: 14 residues. Germline CDR1 SEHNR, CDR2 FQNEAQ (reference sequence). The V end lost 1 base, the J end lost 6 bases, and 12 bases lay between the germline ends. CDR3 sequence (DNA): TGTGCCAGCAGCTTAGGGGGCAGGGGCCATGGCTACACCTTC. It yields the protein CASSLGGRGHGYTF.

The chain recombines TRBV5-1 with TRBJ2-7; 8 bases fit TRBD2. The V gene's germline CDR1 is SGHRS and CDR2 YFSETQ. After removal of 0 bases from V and 0 bases from J, the junction contained 5 bases not matched to a gene. This CDR3 region has 16 residues. The DNA of the CDR3 is TGCGCCAGCAGCTTGGAGGGGACTAGGAGCTCCTACGAGCAGTACTTC. It encodes CASSLEGTRSSYEQYF.

This clone was found a few times. V usage is TRBV13 and J usage is TRBJ2-1; the D is unclear. Germline V lookup: CDR1 PRHDT, CDR2 FYEKMQ (reference sequence). This CDR3 region has 14 residues. The V end was cut by 5 bases, the J end by 2 bases, with 10 bases between. The chain's CDR3 is CASSPQRAYNEQFF. DNA for the CDR3: TGTGCCAGCAGCCCCCAAAGAGCCTACAATGAGCAGTTCTTC.

The J gene is TRBJ2-5, the V gene TRBV2; D is unclear. The CDR3 covers 11 residues. CDR1 SNHLY and CDR2 FYNNEI come from the germline V gene. V was pared by 6 bases and J by 2 bases, with 4 bases between. DNA for the CDR3: TGTGCCAGCAGCGTTCAAGAGACCCAGTACTTC. It is translated as CASSVQETQYF. The full variable domain, in which reference TRBV2 and TRBJ2-5 provide the parts outside the CDR3, is EPEVTQTPSHQVTQMGQEVILRCVPISNHLYFYWYRQILGQKVEFLVSFYNNEISEKSEIFDDQFSVERPDGSNFTLKIRSTKLEDSAMYFCASSVQETQYFGPGTRLLVL.

V is TRBV27 and J is TRBJ2-2; 7 bases fit TRBD1. V was clipped by 1 base and J by 3 bases; unmatched bases: 14. The CDR3 is 19 amino acids. Germline CDR1 and CDR2: MNHEY and SMNVEV (reference sequence). Here the CDR3 reads CASSLYPSGQGDHTGELFF. CDR3 nucleotides: TGTGCCAGCAGTTTATACCCGAGTGGGCAGGGGGACCACACCGGGGAGCTGTTTTTT.

The CDR3 region is CATSRDQGPNQPQHF. The CDR3, as DNA: TGTGCCACCAGCAGAGATCAGGGTCCCAATCAGCCCCAGCATTTT. The chain couples TRBV15 to TRBJ1-5; weak D call: TRBD1 (5 bases). The CDR3 consists of 15 residues. CDR1 is LNHNV and CDR2 is YYDKDF in the germline V gene (reference sequence). V lost 0 bases, J lost 3 bases, and 9 bases lay in between.

This chain links TRBV11-2 with TRBJ2-3; 9 nucleotides line up with TRBD1. The CDR3 runs to 14 residues. Germline V lookup: CDR1 SGHAT, CDR2 FQNNGV. V lost 6 bases, J lost 5 bases, and 6 bases stayed unmatched. CDR3 sequence (DNA): TGTGCCAGCAGTCCCGGGACAGGGCGAGATACGCAGTATTTT. Protein sequence: CASSPGTGRDTQYF.

This sequence joins TRBV7-6 and TRBJ2-2; maybe TRBD1 (6 bases). Germline lookup yields CDR1 SGHVS and CDR2 FNYEAQ. This CDR3 contains 14 residues. V lost 7 bases to trimming and J lost 1 base, with 10 bases between them. CDR3 loop: CASNGQLNTGELFF. The CDR3 coding sequence is TGTGCCAGCAACGGACAGCTGAACACCGGGGAGCTGTTTTTT. The full variable domain, its missing parts supplied by reference TRBV7-6 and TRBJ2-2, is GAGVSQSPRYKVTKRGQDVALRCDPISGHVSLYWYRQALGQGPEFLTYFNYEAQQDKSGLPNDRFSAERPEGSISTLTIQRTEQRDSAMYRCASNGQLNTGELFFGEGSRLTVL.

V and J are TRBV6-5 and TRBJ2-7; tentatively, D is TRBD2 (5 bases). Between the trimmed V and J ends, which lost 2 bases and 3 bases, there was a span of 8 bases. CDR1 and CDR2 from the germline V gene are MNHEY and SVGAGI. There are 13 residues in the CDR3. CDR3 residues: CASSYIAGYEQYF. The CDR3 nucleotides read TGTGCCAGCAGTTACATCGCGGGCTACGAGCAGTACTTC.